This TCR beta chain was retrieved from a study of blood T cell repertoires in COVID-19. Overall study context: Some COVID-19 samples were acute and others convalescent; all came from the United States, Italy and Spain.

Using immunoSEQ multiplex PCR, the repertoire was profiled, and TCRdb retains in-frame clones only, with some absent. The data contain about 200,000 clones, around three quarters of them seen just once; the ten biggest clones take up less than 6%. This CDR3 spans 14 amino acids. Germline loops: CDR1 SGHVS, CDR2 FQNEAQ. V lost 2 bases and J 2 bases, leaving 7 bases between the germline ends. This TCR came from a woman in her seventies with acute or convalescent COVID-19. Sequenced input: peripheral blood. The chain links TRBV7-8 to TRBJ2-1, with no clear D. CDR3 sequence: CASSLRTAYNEQFF. CDR3 nucleotides: TGTGCCAGCAGCTTAAGAACGGCCTACAATGAGCAGTTCTTC. The full variable domain, with the rest looked up from reference TRBV7-8 and TRBJ2-1, is GAGVSQSPRYKVAKRGQDVALRCDPISGHVSLFWYQQALGQGPEFLTYFQNEAQLDKSGLPSDRFFAERPEGSVSTLKIQRTQQEDSAVYLCASSLRTAYNEQFFGPGTRLTVL.